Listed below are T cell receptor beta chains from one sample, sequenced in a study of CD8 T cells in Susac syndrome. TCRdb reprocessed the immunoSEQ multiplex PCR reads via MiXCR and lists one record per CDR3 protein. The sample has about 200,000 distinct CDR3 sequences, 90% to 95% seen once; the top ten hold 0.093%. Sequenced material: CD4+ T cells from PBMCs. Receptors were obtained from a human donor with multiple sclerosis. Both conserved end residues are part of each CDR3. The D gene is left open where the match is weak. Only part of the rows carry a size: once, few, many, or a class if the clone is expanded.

CDR3 DNA: TGTGCCAGCAGCCCAGGGACTAGCGGTTCCATTTACGAGCAGTACTTC
CDR3 protein: CASSPGTSGSIYEQYF
V gene: TRBV9
J gene: TRBJ2-7
clone size: once
D gene: TRBD2

CDR3 DNA: TGTGCCACCGGCGATCTTCGCCCCCAGCATTTT
CDR3 protein: CATGDLRPQHF
V gene: TRBV24-1
J gene: TRBJ1-5
clone size: .
D gene: .

CDR3 DNA: TGTGCCTGGAGTCGGGGAAACACCATATATTTT
CDR3 protein: CAWSRGNTIYF
V gene: TRBV30
J gene: TRBJ1-3
clone size: .
D gene: .

CDR3 DNA: TGTGCCAGCAGTCCCCCCACTAGCGGGGGCCCCTCCTACGAGCAGTACTTC
CDR3 protein: CASSPPTSGGPSYEQYF
V gene: TRBV12-3/TRBV12-4
J gene: TRBJ2-7
clone size: once
D gene: TRBD2

CDR3 DNA: TGCAGTGCTGGGGACAGGGTGAATCAGCCCCAGCATTTT
CDR3 protein: CSAGDRVNQPQHF
V gene: TRBV20-1
J gene: TRBJ1-5
clone size: .
D gene: TRBD1

CDR3 DNA: TGTGCCGCAATTCGCGGGGGGACCTACAATGAGCAGTTCTTC
CDR3 protein: CAAIRGGTYNEQFF
V gene: TRBV7-9
J gene: TRBJ2-1
clone size: .
D gene: TRBD2

CDR3 DNA: TGTGCCAGCAGCCGCGGGAGGGCCGACAATGAGCAGTTCTTC
CDR3 protein: CASSRGRADNEQFF
V gene: TRBV7-3
J gene: TRBJ2-1
clone size: .
D gene: TRBD2

CDR3 DNA: TGTGCCACCAGCAGAGAGGGGCTAGCGGGACTCTGGGGGAGCTCCTACAATGAGCAGTTCTTC
CDR3 protein: CATSREGLAGLWGSSYNEQFF
V gene: TRBV15
J gene: TRBJ2-1
clone size: .
D gene: TRBD2

CDR3 DNA: TGTGCCAGCAGTTTCGTTCAGGGGCCTGCTAACTATGGCTACACCTTC
CDR3 protein: CASSFVQGPANYGYTF
V gene: TRBV27
J gene: TRBJ1-2
clone size: .
D gene: .

CDR3 DNA: TGTGCCAGCAGTTTATTCAGGGGATTGAGAGAGACCCAGTACTTC
CDR3 protein: CASSLFRGLRETQYF
V gene: TRBV27
J gene: TRBJ2-5
clone size: .
D gene: .

CDR3 DNA: TGTGCCAGCAGCCAAGCCTCGGGGCGAACTGAAGCTTTCTTT
CDR3 protein: CASSQASGRTEAFF
V gene: TRBV3-1
J gene: TRBJ1-1
clone size: .
D gene: .

CDR3 DNA: TGTGCCAGCAGTTTACTCAATCAGCCCCAGCATTTT
CDR3 protein: CASSLLNQPQHF
V gene: TRBV28
J gene: TRBJ1-5
clone size: .
D gene: .

CDR3 DNA: TGTGCCAGCTCGCCGGACTTCTCCACAGATACGCAGTATTTT
CDR3 protein: CASSPDFSTDTQYF
V gene: TRBV18
J gene: TRBJ2-3
clone size: .
D gene: .

CDR3 DNA: TGTGCCAGCAGACGATTCCGGGCCACAGATACGCAGTATTTT
CDR3 protein: CASRRFRATDTQYF
V gene: TRBV2
J gene: TRBJ2-3
clone size: .
D gene: .

CDR3 DNA: TGCGCCAGCAGCTTGGAGGCATCCTATGGCTACACCTTC
CDR3 protein: CASSLEASYGYTF
V gene: TRBV5-1
J gene: TRBJ1-2
clone size: once
D gene: .

CDR3 DNA: TGCAGTGCCACCGGCGGGGCGTACCAAGAGACCCAGTACTTC
CDR3 protein: CSATGGAYQETQYF
V gene: TRBV20-1
J gene: TRBJ2-5
clone size: .
D gene: .

CDR3 DNA: TGTGCCAGCAGCGGACAGGGTTATTACGAGCAGTACTTC
CDR3 protein: CASSGQGYYEQYF
V gene: TRBV12-3/TRBV12-4
J gene: TRBJ2-7
clone size: .
D gene: TRBD1

CDR3 DNA: TGCGCCAGCAGATCAGAGGGGACCCAGTACTTC
CDR3 protein: CASRSEGTQYF
V gene: TRBV5-1
J gene: TRBJ2-5
clone size: .
D gene: .

CDR3 DNA: TGCAGTGCTAGGTACGGACAGTATCAGCCCCAGCATTTT
CDR3 protein: CSARYGQYQPQHF
V gene: TRBV20-1
J gene: TRBJ1-5
clone size: .
D gene: .

CDR3 DNA: TGTGCCAGCACCCGATCAAGGGGTGGAGGAGAAAAACTGTTTTTT
CDR3 protein: CASTRSRGGGEKLFF
V gene: TRBV7-9
J gene: TRBJ1-4
clone size: once
D gene: .

CDR3 DNA: TGTGCCTGGATCGGGGGGGCCTATGGCTACACCTTC
CDR3 protein: CAWIGGAYGYTF
V gene: TRBV30
J gene: TRBJ1-2
clone size: .
D gene: .

CDR3 DNA: TGTGCCAGCACCCCACCAGGGTCCCTTCAAGAGACCCAGTACTTC
CDR3 protein: CASTPPGSLQETQYF
V gene: TRBV6-5
J gene: TRBJ2-5
clone size: .
D gene: .

CDR3 DNA: TGTGCCAGCAGCCCTACTATCACTGAAGCTTTCTTT
CDR3 protein: CASSPTITEAFF
V gene: TRBV7-9
J gene: TRBJ1-1
clone size: once
D gene: .

CDR3 DNA: TGCAGTGCCCGACTAGCGGGCTCCTCTGGGGCCAACGTCCTGACTTTC
CDR3 protein: CSARLAGSSGANVLTF
V gene: TRBV20-1
J gene: TRBJ2-6
clone size: .
D gene: TRBD2

CDR3 DNA: TGTGCCAGCAGCCACCGAGGGTTGAACACCGGGGAGCTGTTTTTT
CDR3 protein: CASSHRGLNTGELFF
V gene: TRBV13
J gene: TRBJ2-2
clone size: .
D gene: .

CDR3 DNA: TGTGCCACCAGCAGAGGGACAGGGGCCACAGATACGCAGTATTTT
CDR3 protein: CATSRGTGATDTQYF
V gene: TRBV24-1
J gene: TRBJ2-3
clone size: .
D gene: TRBD1

CDR3 DNA: TGCGCCAGCAGCTTGGTAGGGACGGGGACTGAAGCTTTCTTT
CDR3 protein: CASSLVGTGTEAFF
V gene: TRBV5-1
J gene: TRBJ1-1
clone size: .
D gene: .

CDR3 DNA: TGCAGCGTCCGATCCCCCCGGGCGGTTAACACTGAAGCTTTCTTT
CDR3 protein: CSVRSPRAVNTEAFF
V gene: TRBV29-1
J gene: TRBJ1-1
clone size: .
D gene: .

CDR3 DNA: TGTGCCAGCAGGGGATACAGGGGCGCGGACGGCTACACCTTC
CDR3 protein: CASRGYRGADGYTF
V gene: TRBV12-3/TRBV12-4
J gene: TRBJ1-2
clone size: .
D gene: TRBD1

CDR3 DNA: TGTGCCTGGAGTGTGCAACTAGATGGACGGACCCAGTACTTC
CDR3 protein: CAWSVQLDGRTQYF
V gene: TRBV30
J gene: TRBJ2-5
clone size: .
D gene: .

CDR3 DNA: TGCAGTGCTACAGGACAGGGAGGCGCTAACTATGGCTACACCTTC
CDR3 protein: CSATGQGGANYGYTF
V gene: TRBV20-1
J gene: TRBJ1-2
clone size: .
D gene: TRBD1

CDR3 DNA: TGCAGCGTGTTGCGGGGGGCAGAAATCACAGATACGCAGTATTTT
CDR3 protein: CSVLRGAEITDTQYF
V gene: TRBV29-1
J gene: TRBJ2-3
clone size: .
D gene: TRBD2

CDR3 DNA: TGCAGTGCTAGCCCGACCCGGACCTTGCACACCTTC
CDR3 protein: CSASPTRTLHTF
V gene: TRBV20-1
J gene: TRBJ1-2
clone size: .
D gene: .

CDR3 DNA: TGCGCCAGCAGCCAAGAATACGGCAGGGACTATGGCTACACCTTC
CDR3 protein: CASSQEYGRDYGYTF
V gene: TRBV4-1
J gene: TRBJ1-2
clone size: .
D gene: .

CDR3 DNA: TGCGCCAGCAGCCAAGATTGGGAAACGGGGGACATTCAGTACTTC
CDR3 protein: CASSQDWETGDIQYF
V gene: TRBV4-1
J gene: TRBJ2-4
clone size: .
D gene: .

CDR3 DNA: TGTGCCAGCAGTGGCGACACAGATACGCAGTATTTT
CDR3 protein: CASSGDTDTQYF
V gene: TRBV6-1
J gene: TRBJ2-3
clone size: .
D gene: .